Here is one TCR beta chain with its context. Its antigen is as yet unknown. The sample is drawn from a study of T cell repertoires in cytomegalovirus infection. Study-level information: Indications came from public TCR beta signatures; they pointed to CMV infection and to a matching HLA type. Study findings and constraints: CMV-specific HLA-C-restricted TCR beta clonotypes dominated the ex vivo response. Individuals carrying CMV plus the relevant HLA were identified by cumulative frequency of public TCR beta families.

TCRdb used MiXCR to reprocess the reads, holding one entry per CDR3 protein. The table records roughly 140,000 distinct CDR3 sequences, 23% of them present only once. V gave up 2 bases and J gave up 2 bases, with 7 bases separating them. The CDR3 contains 13 residues. Germline CDR1 reads MDHEN; CDR2 reads SYDVKM. Input material: PBMCs. This sequence joins TRBV28 and TRBJ2-7; D not resolved. This TCR was recovered from a human donor in good health (CMV status not recorded). Some clones in this sample may be carry-over from other donors' samples. The CDR3 here is CASSLGVPYEQYF. CDR3 DNA: TGTGCCAGCAGTTTAGGGGTTCCCTACGAGCAGTACTTC.